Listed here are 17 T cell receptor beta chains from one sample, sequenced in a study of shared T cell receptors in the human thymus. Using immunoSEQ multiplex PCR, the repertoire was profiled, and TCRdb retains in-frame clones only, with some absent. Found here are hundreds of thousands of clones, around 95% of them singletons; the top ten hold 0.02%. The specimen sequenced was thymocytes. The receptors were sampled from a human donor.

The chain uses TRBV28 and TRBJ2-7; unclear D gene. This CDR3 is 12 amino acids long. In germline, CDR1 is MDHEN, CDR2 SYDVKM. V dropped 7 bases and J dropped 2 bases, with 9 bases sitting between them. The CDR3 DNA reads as TGTGCCAGCAAGCGACGGACCTACGAGCAGTACTTC. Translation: CASKRRTYEQYF.

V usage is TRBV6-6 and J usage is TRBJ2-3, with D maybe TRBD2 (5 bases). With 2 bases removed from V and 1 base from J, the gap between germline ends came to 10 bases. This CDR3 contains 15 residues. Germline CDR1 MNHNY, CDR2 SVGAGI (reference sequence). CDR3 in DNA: TGTGCCAGCAGTTACAGGGAGTTTGGCACAGATACGCAGTATTTT. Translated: CASSYREFGTDTQYF.

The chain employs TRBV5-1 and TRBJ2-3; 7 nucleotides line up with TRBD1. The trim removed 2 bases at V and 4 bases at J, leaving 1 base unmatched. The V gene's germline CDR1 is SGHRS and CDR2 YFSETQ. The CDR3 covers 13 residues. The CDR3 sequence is CASSFDRADTQYF. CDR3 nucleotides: TGCGCCAGCAGCTTCGACAGGGCAGATACGCAGTATTTT.

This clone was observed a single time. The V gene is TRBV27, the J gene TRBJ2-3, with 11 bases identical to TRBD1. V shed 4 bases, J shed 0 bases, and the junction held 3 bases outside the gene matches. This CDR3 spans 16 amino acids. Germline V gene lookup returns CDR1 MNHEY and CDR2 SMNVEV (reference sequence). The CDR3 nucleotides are TGTGCCAGCAGTTGGGACAGGGGGTATAGCACAGATACGCAGTATTTT. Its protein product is CASSWDRGYSTDTQYF.

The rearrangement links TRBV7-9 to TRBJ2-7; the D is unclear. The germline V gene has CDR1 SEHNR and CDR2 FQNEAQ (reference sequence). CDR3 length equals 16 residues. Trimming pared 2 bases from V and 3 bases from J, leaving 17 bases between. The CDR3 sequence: CASSLPSRVSNYEQYF. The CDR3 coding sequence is TGTGCCAGCAGCTTACCCTCTAGGGTTTCAAACTACGAGCAGTACTTC. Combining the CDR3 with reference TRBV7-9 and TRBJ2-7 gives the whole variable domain DTGVSQNPRHKITKRGQNVTFRCDPISEHNRLYWYRQTLGQGPEFLTYFQNEAQLEKSRLLSDRFSAERPKGSFSTLEIQRTEQGDSAMYLCASSLPSRVSNYEQYFGPGTRLTVT.

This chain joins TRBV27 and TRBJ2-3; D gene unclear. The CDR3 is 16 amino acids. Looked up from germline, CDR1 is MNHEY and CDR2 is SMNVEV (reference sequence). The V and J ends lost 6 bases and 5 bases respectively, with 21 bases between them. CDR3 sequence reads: CASSIAPAPAIDTQYF. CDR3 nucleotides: TGTGCCAGCAGCATCGCGCCGGCCCCAGCAATAGATACGCAGTATTTT.

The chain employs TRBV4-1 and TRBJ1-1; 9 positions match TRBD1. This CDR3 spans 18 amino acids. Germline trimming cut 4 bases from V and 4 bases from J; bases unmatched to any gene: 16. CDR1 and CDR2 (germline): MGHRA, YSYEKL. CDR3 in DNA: TGCGCCAGCAGCCCCGGCAGTCCCGGGACAGGGTACGGCACTGAAGCTTTCTTT. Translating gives CASSPGSPGTGYGTEAFF.

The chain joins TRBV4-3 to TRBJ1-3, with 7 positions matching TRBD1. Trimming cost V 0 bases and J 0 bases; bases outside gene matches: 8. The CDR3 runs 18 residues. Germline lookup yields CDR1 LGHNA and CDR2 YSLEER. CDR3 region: CASSQDIVQGSSGNTIYF. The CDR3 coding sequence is TGCGCCAGCAGCCAAGATATAGTACAGGGGAGCTCTGGAAACACCATATATTTT.

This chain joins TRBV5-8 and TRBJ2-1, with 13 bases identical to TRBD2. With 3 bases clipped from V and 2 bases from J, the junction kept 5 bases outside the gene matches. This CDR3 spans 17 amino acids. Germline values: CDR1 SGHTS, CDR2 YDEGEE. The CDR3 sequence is CASSSLTSGRTYNEQFF. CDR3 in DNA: TGTGCCAGCAGCTCCCTGACTAGCGGGAGGACCTACAATGAGCAGTTCTTC.

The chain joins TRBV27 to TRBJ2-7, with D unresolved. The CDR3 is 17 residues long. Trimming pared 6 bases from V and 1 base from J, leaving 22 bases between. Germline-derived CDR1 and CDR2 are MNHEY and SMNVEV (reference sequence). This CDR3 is CASRRIGMYTFSYEQYF. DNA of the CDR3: TGTGCCAGCAGAAGGATTGGCATGTACACTTTTTCCTACGAGCAGTACTTC.

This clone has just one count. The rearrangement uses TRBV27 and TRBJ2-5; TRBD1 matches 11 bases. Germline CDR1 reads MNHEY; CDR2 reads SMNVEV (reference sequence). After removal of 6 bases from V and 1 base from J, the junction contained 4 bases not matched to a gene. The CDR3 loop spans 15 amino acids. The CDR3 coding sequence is TGTGCCAGCAGGGAGGACAGGGGGCCCCAAGAGACCCAGTACTTC. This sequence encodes CASREDRGPQETQYF.

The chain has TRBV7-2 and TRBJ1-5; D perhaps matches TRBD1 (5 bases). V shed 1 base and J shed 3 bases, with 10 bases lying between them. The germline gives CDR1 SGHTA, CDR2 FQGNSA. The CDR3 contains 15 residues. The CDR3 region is CASSLDRYSNQPQHF. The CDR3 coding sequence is TGTGCCAGCAGCTTAGACAGGTACTCCAATCAGCCCCAGCATTTT.

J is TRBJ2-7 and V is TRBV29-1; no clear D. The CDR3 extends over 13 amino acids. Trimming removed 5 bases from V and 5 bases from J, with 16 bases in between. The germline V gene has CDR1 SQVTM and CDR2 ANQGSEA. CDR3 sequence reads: CSVSFLSADEQYF. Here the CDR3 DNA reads TGCAGCGTTTCATTTCTTTCAGCCGACGAGCAGTACTTC.

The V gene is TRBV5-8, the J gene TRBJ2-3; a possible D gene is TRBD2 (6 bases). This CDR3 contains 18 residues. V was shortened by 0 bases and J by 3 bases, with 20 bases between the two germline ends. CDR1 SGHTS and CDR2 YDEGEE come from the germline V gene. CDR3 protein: CASSLVADSSDWTDTQYF. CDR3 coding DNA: TGTGCCAGCAGCTTGGTGGCGGACTCTAGCGATTGGACAGATACGCAGTATTTT.

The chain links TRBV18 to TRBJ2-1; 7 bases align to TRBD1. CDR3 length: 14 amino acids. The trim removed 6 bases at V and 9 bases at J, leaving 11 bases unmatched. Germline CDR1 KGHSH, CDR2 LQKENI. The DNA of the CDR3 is TGTGCCAGCTCCCGCGACAGGGTACAATCTGAGCAGTTCTTC. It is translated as CASSRDRVQSEQFF.

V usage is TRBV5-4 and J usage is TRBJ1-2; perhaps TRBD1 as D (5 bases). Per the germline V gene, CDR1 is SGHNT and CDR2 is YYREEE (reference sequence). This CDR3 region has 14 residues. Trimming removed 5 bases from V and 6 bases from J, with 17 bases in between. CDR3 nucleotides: TGTGCCAGCAGTGTATTCGGACACCCGAATGGCTACACCTTC. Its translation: CASSVFGHPNGYTF.

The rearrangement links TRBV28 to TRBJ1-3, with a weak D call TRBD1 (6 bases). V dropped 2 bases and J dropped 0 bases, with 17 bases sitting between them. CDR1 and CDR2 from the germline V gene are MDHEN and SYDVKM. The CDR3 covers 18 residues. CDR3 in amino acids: CASSLGQLVTLSGNTIYF. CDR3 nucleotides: TGTGCCAGCAGTTTAGGACAGCTCGTCACCCTCTCTGGAAACACCATATATTTT.